This T cell receptor beta chain was identified during a study of T cells expressing NK-cell markers. Overall study: Of eight sequenced donors, seven were HCMV-seropositive and one HCMV-seronegative. Notes on the study in general: Expanded clones of NKG2C+ T cells had an unclear HCMV specificity. The contribution of dominant NKG2C+ clonotypes to CD8+ T cells in roughly 6 donors was roughly 1.0-7.5%.

The CDR3 is made up of 15 amino acids. Germline lookup yields CDR1 SEHNR and CDR2 FQNEAQ (reference sequence). As to this clonotype: Its specificity is not known.

TCRdb reanalyzed the 5' RACE reads and collapses them to one entry per CDR3 protein, without DNA. Recorded for this sample: about 550,000 distinct CDR3 sequences. The chain carries TRBV7-9 and TRBJ2-3; TCRdb's D gene call, TRBD1, goes unchecked for lack of DNA. The sequence was collected from a man between 18 and 29 years old in good health. Sequenced material: blood T cells: a sorted CD56 or NKG2C T cell subset, CD4+ or CD8+ T cells, or bulk PBMC T cells (not recorded which). The CDR3 spells CASSRPGRTADTQYF.